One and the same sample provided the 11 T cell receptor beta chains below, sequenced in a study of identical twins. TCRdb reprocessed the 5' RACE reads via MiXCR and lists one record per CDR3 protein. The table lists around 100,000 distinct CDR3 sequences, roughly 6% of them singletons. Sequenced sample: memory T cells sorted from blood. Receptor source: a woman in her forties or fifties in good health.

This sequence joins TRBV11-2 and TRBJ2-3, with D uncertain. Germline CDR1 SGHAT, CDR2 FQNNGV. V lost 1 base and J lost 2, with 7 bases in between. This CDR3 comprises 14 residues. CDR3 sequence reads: CASSLARATDTQYF. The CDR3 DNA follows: TGTGCCAGCAGCTTAGCCCGTGCCACAGATACGCAGTATTTT.

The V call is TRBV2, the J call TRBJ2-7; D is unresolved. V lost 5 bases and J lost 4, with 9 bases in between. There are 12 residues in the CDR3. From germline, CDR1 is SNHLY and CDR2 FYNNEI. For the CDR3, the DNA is TGTGCCAGCAGTTTACTACAATACGAGCAGTACTTC. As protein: CASSLLQYEQYF.

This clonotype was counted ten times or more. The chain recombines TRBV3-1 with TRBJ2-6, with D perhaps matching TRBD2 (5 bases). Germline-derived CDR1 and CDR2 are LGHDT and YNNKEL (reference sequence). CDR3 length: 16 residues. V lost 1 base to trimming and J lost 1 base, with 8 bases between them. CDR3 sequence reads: CASSQGGSSGANVLTF. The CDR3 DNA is TGTGCCAGCAGCCAAGGAGGGAGTTCTGGGGCCAACGTCCTGACTTTC.

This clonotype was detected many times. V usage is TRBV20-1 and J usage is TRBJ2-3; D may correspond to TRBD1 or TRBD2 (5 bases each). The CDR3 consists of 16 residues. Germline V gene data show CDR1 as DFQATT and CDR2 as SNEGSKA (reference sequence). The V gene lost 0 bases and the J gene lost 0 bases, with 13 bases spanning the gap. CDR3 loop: CSARDPWGFSTDTQYF. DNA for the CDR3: TGCAGTGCTAGAGACCCCTGGGGGTTTAGCACAGATACGCAGTATTTT.

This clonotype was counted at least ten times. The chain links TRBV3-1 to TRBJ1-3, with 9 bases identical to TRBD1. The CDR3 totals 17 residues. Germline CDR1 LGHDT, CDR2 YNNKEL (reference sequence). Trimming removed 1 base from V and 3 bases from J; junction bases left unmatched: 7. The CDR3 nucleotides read TGTGCCAGCAGCCAAGCGACCGGGACAGGGCTTGGAAACACCATATATTTT. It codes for CASSQATGTGLGNTIYF.

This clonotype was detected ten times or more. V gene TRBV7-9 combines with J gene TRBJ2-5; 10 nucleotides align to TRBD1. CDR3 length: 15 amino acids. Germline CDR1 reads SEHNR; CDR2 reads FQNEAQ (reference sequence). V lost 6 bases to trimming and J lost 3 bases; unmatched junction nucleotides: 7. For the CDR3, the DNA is TGTGCCAGCAGTGAGACGGGACAGGGGAAAGAGACCCAGTACTTC. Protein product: CASSETGQGKETQYF.

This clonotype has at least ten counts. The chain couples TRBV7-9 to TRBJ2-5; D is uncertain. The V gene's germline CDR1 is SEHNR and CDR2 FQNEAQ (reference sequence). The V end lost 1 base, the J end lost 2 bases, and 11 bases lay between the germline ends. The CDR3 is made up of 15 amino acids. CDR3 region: CASSLVRGSQETQYF. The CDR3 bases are TGTGCCAGCAGCTTAGTTAGAGGTTCTCAAGAGACCCAGTACTTC.

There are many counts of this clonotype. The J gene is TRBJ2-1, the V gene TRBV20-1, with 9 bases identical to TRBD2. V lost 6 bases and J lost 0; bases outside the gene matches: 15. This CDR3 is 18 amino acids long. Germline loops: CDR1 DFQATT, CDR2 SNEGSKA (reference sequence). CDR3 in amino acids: CSARGVAGVESSYNEQFF. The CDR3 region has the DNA TGCAGTGCCCGGGGGGTAGCGGGGGTCGAGAGCTCCTACAATGAGCAGTTCTTC.

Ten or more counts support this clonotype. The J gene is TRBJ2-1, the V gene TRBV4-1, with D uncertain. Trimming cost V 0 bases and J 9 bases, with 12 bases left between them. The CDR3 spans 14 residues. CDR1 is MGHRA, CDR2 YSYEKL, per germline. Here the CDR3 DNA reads TGCGCCAGCAGCCAAGATAAGCTCCCGGGTGAGCAGTTCTTC. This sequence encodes CASSQDKLPGEQFF.

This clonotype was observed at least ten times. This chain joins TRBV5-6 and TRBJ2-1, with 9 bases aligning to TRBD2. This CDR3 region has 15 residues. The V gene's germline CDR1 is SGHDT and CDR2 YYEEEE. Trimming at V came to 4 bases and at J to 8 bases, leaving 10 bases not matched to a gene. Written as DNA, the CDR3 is TGTGCCAGCAGCCTAATAGCGGGAGCATCGGATGAGCAGTTCTTC. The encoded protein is CASSLIAGASDEQFF.

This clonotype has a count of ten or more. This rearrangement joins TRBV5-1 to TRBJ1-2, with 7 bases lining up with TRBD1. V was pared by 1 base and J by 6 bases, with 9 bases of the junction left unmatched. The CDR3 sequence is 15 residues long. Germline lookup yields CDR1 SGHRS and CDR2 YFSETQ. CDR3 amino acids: CASSLPGQYNDGYTF. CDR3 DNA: TGCGCCAGCAGCTTGCCGGGACAGTACAACGATGGCTACACCTTC.